This T cell receptor (beta chain) appears in the sequencing data of a study of CD8 T cells in ankylosing spondylitis. Study-level points and caveats: A TCR beta motif of several highly homologous variants appeared characteristic of ankylosing spondylitis blood.

TCRdb ran MiXCR on the 5' RACE reads and lists one entry per CDR3 protein. The table has hundreds of thousands of distinct CDR3 sequences, roughly 13% seen once. This clonotype was picked up many times. The antigen is undetermined. The CDR3 extends over 14 amino acids. The V gene end was trimmed by 6 bases and the J gene end by 3 bases; junction bases not matched to a gene: 4. This sequence joins TRBV12-3 or TRBV12-4 and TRBJ2-3, with 9 bases matching TRBD1. Sequences were obtained from blood, either unsorted or a sorted T cell fraction (not recorded which). This clonotype originated in a male donor with ankylosing spondylitis. This chain's CDR3 is CASSQGQGTDTQYF. The CDR3 DNA reads TGTGCCAGCAGCCAGGGACAGGGAACAGATACGCAGTATTTT.